A single sample is the source of the 11 T cell receptor beta chains below, sequenced in a study of Graves' ophthalmopathy and Graves' hyperthyroidism. RNA transcripts were the template, and TCR beta CDR3 regions were amplified from them. First-round RT-PCR employed HTBI primers, with a second-round multiplex PCR after it. MiXCR, run by TCRdb on the multiplex PCR reads, gives a single entry per CDR3 protein. The profile shows about 590,000 distinct CDR3 sequences, about 35% of them singletons. Material for sequencing was peripheral blood or thyroid tissue (not recorded which). The receptors come from an adult man with Graves' hyperthyroidism.

This clonotype has only a few counts. V is TRBV29-1 and J is TRBJ2-7; 12 positions match TRBD1. V was clipped by 4 bases and J by 4 bases; unmatched bases: 5. The CDR3 consists of 14 residues. Germline V lookup: CDR1 SQVTM, CDR2 ANQGSEA. The CDR3 bases are TGCAGCGTTGGTCCGGGACAGGGGGCTTACGAGCAGTACTTC. Translation gives CSVGPGQGAYEQYF.

This clonotype appeared a single time. The chain employs TRBV29-1 and TRBJ2-6; D unclear. V was pared by 3 bases and J by 4 bases, with 7 bases between. The CDR3 spans 13 residues. Per germline, CDR1 SQVTM and CDR2 ANQGSEA. The CDR3 region is CSVDSVGANVLTF. CDR3 coding DNA: TGCAGCGTTGATTCTGTCGGGGCCAACGTCCTGACTTTC. The variable domain in full, completed from reference TRBV29-1 and TRBJ2-6, reads SAVISQKPSRDICQRGTSLTIQCQVDSQVTMMFWYRQQPGQSLTLIATANQGSEATYESGFVIDKFPISRPNLTFSTLTVSNMSPEDSSIYLCSVDSVGANVLTFGAGSRLTVL.

Note on this clonotype: The conserved closing phenylalanine or tryptophan is absent in this CDR3, likely reflecting a read error. J is TRBJ1-1 and V is TRBV5-4, with D uncertain. CDR1 is SGHNT, CDR2 YYREEE, per germline (reference sequence). This CDR3 has 15 amino acids. CDR3 amino acids: CASSLGPRVNTGAFS. The CDR3 nucleotides are TGTGCCAGCAGCTTGGGTCCTAGGGTGAACACTGGAGCTTTCTCT.

As for this clonotype: The junction shows a germline mismatch at one end, possibly a read error. The chain links TRBV5-1 to TRBJ2-2; either TRBD1 or TRBD2 may supply D (8 bases each). The CDR3 contains 17 residues. Germline CDR1 is SGHRS and CDR2 is YFSETQ. The CDR3 sequence is CANSLSSGTGLGGELFF. The DNA of the CDR3 is TGCGCCAACAGCTTGAGTAGCGGGACAGGATTGGGCGGGGAGCTGTTTTTT.

Ten or more counts support this clonotype. The genes are TRBV11-3 and TRBJ1-1, with TRBD1 as a possible D gene (6 bases). The V end lost 1 base, the J end lost 7 bases, and 10 bases lay between the germline ends. The CDR3 is 13 amino acids. Germline CDR1 SGHNT, CDR2 YENEEA. For the CDR3, the DNA is TGTGCCAGCAGCTTAGCACAGGGCGGTGAAGCTTTCTTT. Its translation is CASSLAQGGEAFF.

This clonotype was recorded many times. The gene calls are TRBV20-1 and TRBJ1-1; no firm D call. CDR3 length equals 12 residues. Trimming took off 6 bases at V and 0 bases at J, with 8 bases between the two ends. Germline assignment: CDR1 DFQATT and CDR2 SNEGSKA (reference sequence). CDR3: CSAPRMNTEAFF. CDR3 DNA: TGCAGTGCGCCTAGAATGAACACTGAAGCTTTCTTT.

Note on this clonotype: A much larger clone sits a single nucleotide away, making a read error possible. The V gene is TRBV20-1, the J gene TRBJ2-5; possibly TRBD2 for D (5 bases). The CDR3 consists of 13 residues. Germline V gene sequence: CDR1 DFQATT, CDR2 SNEGSKA (reference sequence). Here the CDR3 DNA reads TGCAGTGCTAGAGATCCAGCTAGCCCGACCCGGTACTTC. As protein: CSARDPASPTRYF.

Notes on this clonotype: Likely a read error: the CDR3 ends without its conserved phenylalanine or tryptophan. The CDR3 here is CASSSGLPEVQYL. CDR3 in DNA: TGCGCCAGCAGCTCGGGACTACCAGAGGTGCAGTACCTC. The chain employs TRBV4-1 and TRBJ2-7; 7 bases line up with TRBD2. From germline, CDR1 is MGHRA and CDR2 YSYEKL. The trim removed 5 bases at V and 9 bases at J, leaving 10 bases unmatched. The CDR3 spans 13 residues.

A few counts support this clonotype. CDR3 coding DNA: TGTGCCAGCAGTCGCCGACGGAACCAAGAGACCCAGTACTTC. This sequence encodes CASSRRRNQETQYF. This sequence joins TRBV27 and TRBJ2-5; D not certain. The V gene lost 5 bases and the J gene lost 0 bases, with 10 bases spanning the gap. The CDR3 is 14 amino acids. Looked up from germline, CDR1 is MNHEY and CDR2 is SMNVEV (reference sequence).

This clonotype came up a few times. V is TRBV28 and J is TRBJ2-5; 7 bases are a match to TRBD1. V lost 6 bases and J lost 5; bases outside the gene matches: 6. The CDR3 loop spans 13 amino acids. The germline gives CDR1 MDHEN, CDR2 SYDVKM. The CDR3 spells CASRLGGLETQYF. The CDR3 nucleotides are TGTGCCAGCAGACTAGGGGGCCTCGAGACCCAGTACTTC. The complete variable domain, with remaining parts taken from reference TRBV28 and TRBJ2-5, reads DVKVTQSSRYLVKRTGEKVFLECVQDMDHENMFWYRQDPGLGLRLIYFSYDVKMKEKGDIPEGYSVSREKKERFSLILESASTNQTSMYLCASRLGGLETQYFGPGTRLLVL.

This clonotype appeared a single time. This may stem from a read error, because a much larger clone lies one nucleotide away. The rearrangement joins TRBV7-9 to TRBJ1-2; 7 bases map to TRBD1. The CDR3 totals 15 residues. V was pared by 5 bases and J by 4 bases, with 10 bases of the junction left unmatched. In germline, CDR1 is SEHNR, CDR2 FQNEAQ (reference sequence). The CDR3 DNA is TGTGCCAGCAGCAGTACAGGGGACGTTAGCTATGGCTACACCTTC. Encoded protein: CASSSTGDVSYGYTF.